This TCR beta chain was found in a study of T cells in tuberculosis. Looking at the study overall: The T cells targeted glucose monomycolate, a mycobacterial lipid, via CD1B. Findings and caveats of the study: Active tuberculosis alpha repertoires lay closer to GMM-specific TCRs than controls'. A GMM-specific repertoire classifier reached approximately 84% accuracy, AUROC roughly 0.87. Samples were chosen by availability of cryopreserved specimens.

This CDR3 contains 20 residues. The germline V gene encodes CDR1 SGHRS and CDR2 YFSETQ. V was pared by 0 bases and J by 6 bases, with 18 bases of the junction left unmatched. Note on this clone: What it recognizes is unknown.

The assay was immunoSEQ multiplex PCR, and TCRdb's table has in-frame clones only and misses some. The repertoire includes tens of thousands of clones, 75% to 90% of them detected once, and around 15% sits in the top ten. The source material was PBMCs. The clonotype was recovered from a donor aged 10-29 years with latent tuberculosis or without tuberculosis infection. V usage is TRBV5-1 and J usage is TRBJ2-2, with 9 bases aligning to TRBD2. CDR3 region: CASSLEVRRLAAGLAGELFF. The DNA for the CDR3 is TGCGCCAGCAGCTTGGAGGTTAGGCGACTAGCGGCAGGGTTGGCCGGGGAGCTGTTTTTT.